Presented here are 30 T cell receptor beta chains from one specimen sequenced in a study of regulatory T cells in long-lasting Graves disease. Relying on iRepertoire HTBI primers and Arm-PCR of CDR3 regions, the team built TCR beta libraries. From the multiplex PCR reads, TCRdb called clonotypes with MiXCR, one entry per CDR3 protein. The sample gives fewer than 400,000 distinct CDR3 sequences, approximately 20% of which show up once; about two fifths is in the top ten. The time point here: newly diagnosed GD, antithyroid drugs for less than 3 months. PBMC RNA served as the TCR library source. Sample: peripheral blood mononuclear cells (PBMCs), taken at new diagnosis, from a patient treated with antithyroid drugs. The origin of the receptors is a female donor with Graves disease.

The sample holds many counts of this clonotype. This rearrangement joins TRBV6-2 or TRBV6-3 to TRBJ2-7; 7 bases fit TRBD1. This CDR3 has 15 residues. The trim removed 8 bases at V and 2 bases at J, leaving 12 bases unmatched. Germline V gene data show CDR1 as MNHEY and CDR2 as SVGEGT. CDR3 bases: TGTGCCAGCGGAACAACAGGGGTGTTAGCCTACGAGCAGTACTTC. Translating it yields CASGTTGVLAYEQYF.

This clonotype has a count of ten or more. This rearrangement joins TRBV15 to TRBJ2-1, with 9 nucleotides matching TRBD2. This CDR3 spans 15 amino acids. V lost 9 bases and J lost 0; bases outside the gene matches: 6. The germline gives CDR1 LNHNV, CDR2 YYDKDF (reference sequence). The CDR3, as DNA: TGTGCCACGAGACTAGCGGACAGCTCCTACAATGAGCAGTTCTTC. As protein: CATRLADSSYNEQFF.

Ten or more counts support this clonotype. The chain combines TRBV6-5 with TRBJ2-7; 11 nucleotides align to TRBD1. J lost 7 bases, V lost 0 bases, and 11 bases had no gene match. Per germline, CDR1 MNHEY and CDR2 SVGAGI. The CDR3 sequence is 17 residues long. CDR3 DNA: TGTGCCAGCAGTTACTCGACCGGACAGGGGGCGCTTAGGGAGCAGTACTTC. This gives the protein CASSYSTGQGALREQYF.

About this clonotype: Compared with germline, one end of the junction differs, possibly owing to a read error. This chain links TRBV11-2 with TRBJ2-3, with a weak D call TRBD1 (6 bases). This CDR3 is 14 amino acids long. CDR1 SGHAT and CDR2 FQNNGV come from the germline V gene. As DNA, the CDR3 is TGTGCCAGCAGCTTATGGGGGCGAAAGACTGAAACTTTCTTT. This translates into CASSLWGRKTETFF. The full variable domain, in which reference TRBV11-2 and TRBJ2-3 provide the parts outside the CDR3, is EAGVAQSPRYKIIEKRQSVAFWCNPISGHATLYWYQQILGQGPKLLIQFQNNGVVDDSQLPKDRFSAERLKGVDSTLKIQPAKLEDSAVYLCASSLWGRKTETFFGPGTRLTVL.

This clonotype has a single count. The junction shows a germline mismatch at one end, possibly a read error. This chain connects TRBV11-2 to TRBJ2-3; D is perhaps TRBD2 (6 bases). Germline CDR1 reads SGHAT; CDR2 reads FQNNGV. The CDR3 has 16 amino acids. The CDR3 sequence: CASSFRDSARTDTQYF. The CDR3 region has the DNA TGTGCCAGCAGCTTTCGGGACTCCGCCCGCACGGATACGCAGTATTTT.

This clonotype occurred many times. The rearrangement joins TRBV19 to TRBJ1-5; tentative D call: TRBD1 (6 bases). The V gene's germline CDR1 is LNHDA and CDR2 SQIVND (reference sequence). This CDR3 region has 15 residues. V lost 5 bases and J lost 0, with 11 bases in between. The DNA of the CDR3 is TGTGCCAGTAGTCCCTCGGACAGTAGCAATCAGCCCCAGCATTTT. It encodes CASSPSDSSNQPQHF.

This clonotype has a count of ten or more. The J gene is TRBJ2-1, the V gene TRBV20-1; 10 bases are shared with TRBD2. With 4 bases clipped from V and 2 bases from J, the junction kept 2 bases outside the gene matches. This CDR3 spans 14 amino acids. Germline assignment: CDR1 DFQATT and CDR2 SNEGSKA (reference sequence). The CDR3 bases are TGCAGTGCTAAGCGGGAGGGAGCCTACAATGAGCAGTTCTTC. Translated: CSAKREGAYNEQFF.

A note on this clonotype: Since a much larger clone is just one base distant, this may be a read error. V is TRBV27 and J is TRBJ2-4; 8 positions agree with TRBD2. V dropped 2 bases and J dropped 8; count of bases not matched to a gene: 2. Germline lookup yields CDR1 MNHEY and CDR2 SMNVEV (reference sequence). The CDR3 runs to 13 residues. CDR3 nucleotides: TGTGCCAGCAGTTTAACTAGCGGACACATTCAGTACTTC. Translation gives CASSLTSGHIQYF.

This clonotype was detected many times. The gene calls are TRBV7-3 and TRBJ1-2, with D unresolved. The V end lost 2 bases, the J end lost 3 bases, and 13 bases lay between the germline ends. Germline V lookup: CDR1 SGHTA, CDR2 FQGTGA. This CDR3 comprises 15 residues. CDR3 residues: CASSLSPEFDYGYTF. The CDR3 DNA sequence: TGTGCCAGCAGCTTATCCCCAGAGTTCGACTATGGCTACACCTTC. The whole variable domain, remainder taken from reference TRBV7-3 and TRBJ1-2, is GAGVSQTPSNKVTEKGKYVELRCDPISGHTALYWYRQSLGQGPEFLIYFQGTGAADDSGLPNDRFFAVRPEGSVSTLKIQRTERGDSAVYLCASSLSPEFDYGYTFGSGTRLTVV.

At least ten counts were recorded for this clonotype. The chain couples TRBV3-1 to TRBJ1-3; D not resolved. This CDR3 region has 18 residues. V was cut by 8 bases and J by 3 bases, with 26 bases left in between. Germline V gives CDR1 LGHDT, CDR2 YNNKEL (reference sequence). This CDR3 is CASSTFLGSRLIGNTIYF. CDR3 bases: TGTGCCAGCTCCACCTTCCTTGGGTCGAGATTGATTGGAAACACCATATATTTT.

There are many counts of this clonotype. V and J are TRBV10-3 and TRBJ2-5, with 9 bases aligning to TRBD1. The length of the CDR3 is 16 residues. V shed 8 bases and J 5 bases; nucleotides not matched to a gene: 15. Germline CDR1 and CDR2: ENHRY and SYGVKD. The CDR3 DNA is TGTGCCATCGGGGGACAGGGACAGAGGTCCGCGGAGACCCAGTACTTC. It translates to CAIGGQGQRSAETQYF.

This clonotype was counted ten times or more. The rearrangement joins TRBV30 to TRBJ2-7; D is undetermined. Germline V gene sequence: CDR1 GTSNPN, CDR2 SVGIG (reference sequence). The V end lost 3 bases, the J end lost 4 bases, and 7 bases lay between the germline ends. The CDR3 totals 11 residues. DNA of the CDR3: TGTGCCTGGAGGGACGCATACGAGCAGTACTTC. This sequence encodes CAWRDAYEQYF.

This clonotype was recorded at least ten times. CDR3 nucleotides: TGTGCCAGCAGTTTAGACAGTTATACCTACAATGAGCAGTTCTTC. Translation gives CASSLDSYTYNEQFF. The chain uses TRBV12-3 or TRBV12-4 and TRBJ2-1; no clear D. Trimming took off 1 base at V and 2 bases at J, with 9 bases between the two ends. This CDR3 is 15 amino acids long.

In this sample, this clonotype turned up many times. CDR3 sequence: CSVRQGADEKLFF. In nucleotides, the CDR3 is TGCAGCGTACGACAGGGGGCGGATGAAAAACTGTTTTTT. This rearrangement joins TRBV29-1 to TRBJ1-4; 10 bases match TRBD1. The CDR3 consists of 13 residues. J was trimmed by 6 bases and V by 6 bases; bases with no gene match: 4. Germline V gene data show CDR1 as SQVTM and CDR2 as ANQGSEA.

The chain is built from TRBV30 and TRBJ2-2; no clear D gene. This CDR3 is built from 12 residues. Trimming removed 3 bases at V and 7 bases at J, with 9 bases between. Looked up from germline, CDR1 is GTSNPN and CDR2 is SVGIG (reference sequence). DNA of the CDR3: TGTGCCTGGAGAGGTATTGTCGGGGAGCTGTTTTTT. Translated, it gives CAWRGIVGELFF. The full variable domain, in which reference TRBV30 and TRBJ2-2 provide the parts outside the CDR3, is SQTIHQWPATLVQPVGSPLSLECTVEGTSNPNLYWYRQAAGRGLQLLFYSVGIGQISSEVPQNLSASRPQDRQFILSSKKLLLSDSGFYLCAWRGIVGELFFGEGSRLTVL.

The V gene is TRBV13, the J gene TRBJ2-7; D is unresolved. This CDR3 has 12 amino acids. Trimming cost V 5 bases and J 3 bases, with 8 bases left between them. Looked up from germline, CDR1 is PRHDT and CDR2 is FYEKMQ (reference sequence). Written as DNA, the CDR3 is TGTGCCAGCAGCCGACCCCTCTACGAGCAGTACTTC. It translates to CASSRPLYEQYF.

This clonotype was counted at least ten times. The chain couples TRBV15 to TRBJ2-1; 14 bases are a match to TRBD2. Germline V lookup: CDR1 LNHNV, CDR2 YYDKDF (reference sequence). The CDR3 covers 19 residues. Unmatched junction bases numbered 14, after V lost 4 bases and J lost 6 bases. CDR3 DNA sequence: TGTGCCACCAGCACCTCCGGGACTAGCGGGAGTTGGGGGCTCAATGAGCAGTTCTTC. Its protein product is CATSTSGTSGSWGLNEQFF.

J is TRBJ2-1 and V is TRBV11-1; 9 bases match TRBD2. In germline, CDR1 is SGHAT, CDR2 FQDESV (reference sequence). V shed 5 bases, J shed 8 bases, and the junction held 10 bases outside the gene matches. The CDR3 length is 15 residues. In nucleotides, the CDR3 is TGTGCCAGCAGCCTCCGATTAGCGGGAGCGCATGAGCAGTTCTTC. It codes for CASSLRLAGAHEQFF.

This clonotype was picked up one time. The chain combines TRBV7-2 with TRBJ2-7, with TRBD2 matching over 8 bases. The end of the DNA fits TRBJ2-5 better, so the J call may be wrong. Germline-derived CDR1 and CDR2 are SGHTA and FQGNSA. This CDR3 is 16 amino acids long. CDR3 loop: CASRPSGGTYQETQYF. CDR3 bases: TGTGCCAGCAGACCGTCGGGGGGGACGTACCAAGAGACCCAGTACTTC.

About this clonotype: The final CDR3 position lacks the conserved phenylalanine or tryptophan, pointing to a likely read error. This rearrangement joins TRBV7-8 to TRBJ1-5, with D tentatively TRBD1 (5 bases). With 1 base removed from V and 2 bases from J, the gap between germline ends came to 9 bases. The CDR3 contains 15 residues. Germline assignment: CDR1 SGHVS and CDR2 FQNEAQ. CDR3 sequence (DNA): TGTGCCAGCAGCTTAGGGATAGGGGGCAATCAGCCCCAGCATATT. Translation: CASSLGIGGNQPQHI.

This clonotype was seen many times. The rearrangement joins TRBV3-1 to TRBJ2-1, with D possibly matching TRBD2 (5 bases). CDR1 is LGHDT and CDR2 is YNNKEL in the germline V gene (reference sequence). Trimming shortened V by 3 bases and J by 2 bases, and 17 bases separated the two germline ends. The CDR3 runs to 17 residues. Here the CDR3 DNA reads TGTGCCAGCAGCCATAATCCGACTATTAGGGCCTACAATGAGCAGTTCTTC. Its protein is CASSHNPTIRAYNEQFF.

Only a few counts were recorded for this clonotype. The V gene is TRBV5-1, the J gene TRBJ2-7; 8 bases agree with TRBD1. The CDR3 totals 19 residues. V was pared by 5 bases and J by 0 bases, with 19 bases of the junction left unmatched. The germline CDR1 and CDR2 sequences are SGHRS and YFSETQ. The CDR3 here is CASSIAKDRAFAGSYEQYF. The CDR3 DNA sequence: TGCGCCAGCAGTATCGCGAAGGACAGGGCCTTTGCTGGCTCCTACGAGCAGTACTTC.

The chain links TRBV6-1 to TRBJ1-1; TRBD1 matches at 8 bases. The CDR3 is 13 amino acids. Germline V gene data show CDR1 as MNHNS and CDR2 as SASEGT. The V segment lost 7 bases and the J segment 1 base; nucleotides outside the gene matches: 2. The CDR3 DNA sequence: TGTGCCAGCACCAGGGGGCCGAACACTGAAGCTTTCTTT. Translation: CASTRGPNTEAFF.

The sample holds many counts of this clonotype. The rearrangement uses TRBV6-5 and TRBJ1-1; no definite D call. Between the trimmed V and J ends, which lost 3 bases and 1 base, there was a span of 9 bases. This CDR3 has 14 residues. CDR1 is MNHEY, CDR2 SVGAGI, per germline. The CDR3 loop is CASSYWGRNTEAFF. CDR3 sequence (DNA): TGTGCCAGCAGTTATTGGGGTCGGAACACTGAAGCTTTCTTT.

This clonotype was found once. The J gene is TRBJ1-1, the V gene TRBV20-1, with TRBD1 identical over 7 bases. The germline V gene encodes CDR1 DFQATT and CDR2 SNEGSKA (reference sequence). After removal of 5 bases from V and 6 bases from J, the junction contained 6 bases not matched to a gene. CDR3 length equals 12 residues. The CDR3 bases are TGCAGTGCTCGACAGGGCCCCGCTGAAGCTTTCTTT. This gives the protein CSARQGPAEAFF.

In its sample, this clonotype was seen many times. The V and J genes are TRBV3-1 and TRBJ2-3; D not resolved. The CDR3 runs to 13 residues. Trimming shortened V by 3 bases and J by 6 bases, and 10 bases separated the two germline ends. Germline-derived CDR1 and CDR2 are LGHDT and YNNKEL (reference sequence). The CDR3 bases are TGTGCCAGCAGCCAGGAAAACCTGGATACGCAGTATTTT. Translation gives CASSQENLDTQYF.

This clonotype was counted at least ten times. V usage is TRBV20-1 and J usage is TRBJ1-1, with D hard to call. With 5 bases removed from V and 3 bases from J, the gap between germline ends came to 7 bases. The CDR3 covers 11 residues. Per germline, CDR1 DFQATT and CDR2 SNEGSKA (reference sequence). CDR3 sequence reads: CSADKDTEAFF. DNA for the CDR3: TGCAGTGCTGACAAGGACACTGAAGCTTTCTTT.

This clonotype was counted only a few times. The genes are TRBV29-1 and TRBJ2-7; either TRBD1 or TRBD2 may supply D (6 bases each). V lost 7 bases, J lost 6 bases, and 25 bases lay in between. This CDR3 is 15 amino acids long. CDR1 and CDR2 from the germline V gene are SQVTM and ANQGSEA. The CDR3 sequence: CSAEAKQGGGSEQYF. In DNA form, the CDR3 reads TGCAGCGCGGAGGCGAAACAGGGTGGGGGGTCCGAGCAGTACTTC.

This sequence joins TRBV28 and TRBJ2-1, with TRBD2 matching 7 bases. V dropped 6 bases and J dropped 0; count of bases not matched to a gene: 11. This CDR3 has 17 residues. Per the germline V gene, CDR1 is MDHEN and CDR2 is SYDVKM. The CDR3 DNA reads TGTGCCAGCAGGACCCTCACTAGCGCTCCCTCCTACAATGAGCAGTTCTTC. Amino acids: CASRTLTSAPSYNEQFF.

This chain uses TRBV7-8 with TRBJ2-4, with TRBD1 matching 7 bases. This CDR3 region has 16 residues. V shed 5 bases and J 0 bases; nucleotides not matched to a gene: 7. CDR1 and CDR2 (germline): SGHVS, FQNEAQ. The CDR3 DNA is TGTGCCAGCAGCACCAGACAGGGTGTAGCCAAAAACATTCAGTACTTC. Translated: CASSTRQGVAKNIQYF.